The T cell receptor beta chain described here comes from a study of blood T cell repertoires in COVID-19. The overall study: Spain, Italy and the United States supplied samples that represented acute and convalescent COVID-19. T cells, B-cell-depleted T cells, or PBMCs supplied cDNA or gDNA.

Per the study methods: Using reference gene primer amplification, nucleated cell counts were estimated. Only in-frame clones appear in the TCRdb table, and some are missing; sequencing was by immunoSEQ multiplex PCR. The V and J calls and clone size were taken over from that table, and D and trimming were inferred from the DNA. Of over 90,000 clones listed, 90% are singletons. With V trimmed by 0 bases and J by 3 bases, 3 bases remained unmatched. Germline V CDR1 and CDR2: SGDLS, YYNGEE. The CDR3 extends over 16 amino acids. Sequenced sample: peripheral blood. The J gene is TRBJ2-2, the V gene TRBV9, with TRBD2 matching over 9 bases. The receptor comes from a man in his fifties or sixties with acute or convalescent COVID-19. The CDR3 coding sequence is TGTGCCAGCAGCGTAGAGACTAGCGGTCACACCGGGGAGCTGTTTTTT. Protein: CASSVETSGHTGELFF.